A selection of T cell receptor beta chains follows, all from one sample in a study of blood T cell repertoires in COVID-19. Clones were read by immunoSEQ multiplex PCR, and TCRdb kept only the in-frame ones, dropping some. The repertoire includes some 200,000 clones, roughly 80% of them detected once, and approximately 0.9% sits in the top ten. Sequenced sample: peripheral blood. The receptors shown here come from a man aged 55 to 69 with COVID-19, enrolled during active disease. The CDR3 runs from the conserved cysteine through the conserved F or W. D genes are given only for firm matches. Clone sizes are given selectively: once, few, many, or a class where the clone is expanded.

>TRBJ2-5|.|.|TRBV5-6
CASSSPREFSQETQYF
TGTGCCAGCAGCTCCCCAAGGGAGTTCTCCCAAGAGACCCAGTACTTC
>TRBJ1-3|.|.|TRBV19
CASSLSTGYTIYF
TGTGCCAGTAGTCTCTCCACAGGTTACACCATATATTTT
>TRBJ1-6|.|.|TRBV27
CASSPPGRGATSPLHF
TGTGCCAGCAGTCCCCCCGGGAGAGGGGCCACTTCACCCCTCCACTTT
>TRBJ1-1|.|.|TRBV4-1
CASSQGVLGRDTEAFF
TGCGCCAGCAGCCAAGGCGTGCTGGGCCGAGACACTGAAGCTTTCTTT
>TRBJ2-1|TRBD2|.|TRBV30
CAWNSRRLAGVNEQFF
TGTGCCTGGAACTCTCGACGACTAGCGGGAGTTAATGAGCAGTTCTTC
>TRBJ1-2|.|.|TRBV28
CASSFGGPNYGYTF
TGTGCCAGCAGTTTTGGAGGTCCGAACTATGGCTACACCTTC
>TRBJ1-2|.|.|TRBV24-1
CATSDNFRDYGYTF
TGTGCCACCAGTGACAACTTCCGGGACTATGGCTACACCTTC
>TRBJ1-5|TRBD1|.|TRBV7-9
CASSLGQGEQPQHF
TGTGCCAGCAGCTTAGGACAGGGCGAACAGCCCCAGCATTTT
>TRBJ1-3|.|.|TRBV7-9
CASSWAGDSGNTIYF
TGTGCCAGCAGCTGGGCCGGTGACTCTGGAAACACCATATATTTT
>TRBJ2-7|.|.|TRBV7-2
CASSPRAVYEQYF
TGTGCCAGCAGCCCAAGAGCCGTGTACGAGCAGTACTTC
>TRBJ2-1|.|.|TRBV5-5
CASSYQSVGGEQFF
TGTGCCAGCAGCTATCAATCGGTGGGGGGTGAGCAGTTCTTC
>TRBJ2-5|TRBD2|.|TRBV2
CASKTSVQETQYF
TGTGCCAGCAAAACTAGCGTGCAAGAGACCCAGTACTTC
>TRBJ1-2|TRBD1|.|TRBV6-1
CASSEGVGGNYGYTF
TGTGCCAGCAGTGAAGGAGTAGGGGGCAACTATGGCTACACCTTC
>TRBJ2-2|TRBD1|.|TRBV4-1
CASSDRGNTGELFF
TGCGCCAGCTCGGACAGGGGGAATACCGGGGAGCTGTTTTTT
>TRBJ1-3|.|.|TRBV6-6
CASSPLSRNTIYF
TGTGCCAGCAGTCCCCTCTCTAGAAACACCATATATTTT
>TRBJ2-1|.|.|TRBV6-4
CASSVTGIRAYNEQFF
TGTGCCAGCAGTGTTACCGGGATCCGGGCCTACAATGAGCAGTTCTTC
>TRBJ1-3|.|.|TRBV11-3
CASSPGVSTGNTIYF
TGTGCCAGCAGCCCAGGGGTTTCGACTGGAAACACCATATATTTT
>TRBJ1-2|.|.|TRBV15
CATSRPSGGGTDGYTF
TGTGCCACCAGCCGTCCCTCCGGGGGGGGAACGGATGGCTACACCTTC
>TRBJ1-6|.|few|TRBV20-1
CSARGTGPLHF
TGCAGTGCTAGAGGCACAGGGCCCCTCCACTTT
>TRBJ1-1|.|once|TRBV2
CASSGAVVDTEAFF
TGTGCCAGCAGTGGGGCAGTTGTGGACACTGAAGCTTTCTTT
>TRBJ1-2|.|.|TRBV6-5
CASSYSKTLTTGYTF
TGTGCCAGCAGTTACTCGAAGACACTGACGACCGGCTACACCTTC
>TRBJ1-4|TRBD1|once|TRBV4-1
CASSQDVTGGKEKLFF
TGCGCCAGCAGCCAAGATGTAACAGGGGGGAAGGAAAAACTGTTTTTT
>TRBJ1-1|.|.|TRBV7-8
CASTDFRVVNTEAFF
TGTGCCAGCACCGACTTCAGGGTCGTAAACACTGAAGCTTTCTTT
>TRBJ1-1|TRBD1|many|TRBV6-2/TRBV6-3
CASSYGAGGLNTEAFF
TGTGCCAGCAGTTACGGGGCAGGGGGCTTGAACACTGAAGCTTTCTTT
>TRBJ2-7|TRBD2|.|TRBV2
CASRWDGDYGEQYF
TGTGCCAGCAGGTGGGACGGGGACTACGGCGAGCAGTACTTC
>TRBJ1-2|.|.|TRBV3-1/TRBV3-2
CASSPGVSNYGYTF
TGTGCCAGCAGCCCAGGTGTCTCTAACTATGGCTACACCTTC
>TRBJ2-7|.|.|TRBV7-9
CASSLAAAGPPYEQYF
TGTGCCAGCAGCTTAGCGGCCGCAGGGCCACCCTACGAGCAGTACTTC
>TRBJ1-2|TRBD1|.|TRBV2
CASSSGQGEGYGYTF
TGTGCCAGCAGTTCGGGACAGGGGGAGGGATATGGCTACACCTTC
>TRBJ1-4|.|once|TRBV6-5
CASTAGVNEKLFF
TGTGCCAGCACGGCAGGGGTTAATGAAAAACTGTTTTTT
>TRBJ2-1|TRBD2|.|TRBV7-8
CASSLTTSGRIDEQFF
TGTGCCAGCAGCTTGACGACTAGCGGGAGGATAGATGAGCAGTTCTTC
>TRBJ2-7|TRBD1|.|TRBV10-2
CASRGTGITYEQYF
TGCGCCAGCAGGGGGACAGGGATTACCTACGAGCAGTACTTC
>TRBJ1-2|.|.|TRBV19
CASSIPGQLNNYGYTF
TGTGCCAGTAGTATCCCGGGACAACTAAATAACTATGGCTACACCTTC
>TRBJ2-7|.|.|TRBV5-1
CASSPDLGGQGEQYF
TGCGCCAGCAGCCCGGATTTGGGGGGGCAAGGCGAGCAGTACTTC
>TRBJ1-5|.|.|TRBV7-2
CASSSDSGQPQHF
TGTGCCAGCAGCTCCGATTCCGGGCAGCCCCAGCATTTT
>TRBJ2-1|.|few|TRBV7-9
CASTLGLSVPEQFF
TGTGCCAGCACCCTTGGACTCTCGGTTCCTGAGCAGTTCTTC
>TRBJ1-2|.|.|TRBV28
CASQPSGGSGGYTF
TGTGCCAGCCAACCTTCGGGAGGCTCCGGGGGCTACACCTTC
>TRBJ1-5|.|.|TRBV30
CAWNPGENQPQHF
TGTGCCTGGAACCCAGGGGAAAATCAGCCCCAGCATTTT
>TRBJ2-5|.|.|TRBV5-1
CASSEGAETQYF
TGCGCCAGCAGTGAGGGAGCCGAGACCCAGTACTTC